What follows are 13 T cell receptor beta chains derived from one specimen sequenced in a study of blood T cell repertoires in COVID-19. Sequencing was performed with immunoSEQ multiplex PCR; in TCRdb, only in-frame clones are kept and a portion is missing. The profile covers around 130,000 clones, with about four fifths appearing a single time and over 9% taken by the ten largest. Sequencing was carried out using peripheral blood. These receptors all come from a woman between 55 and 75 years old with acute or convalescent COVID-19.

The chain carries TRBV27 and TRBJ1-2; D possibly corresponds to TRBD1 (5 bases). Between the trimmed V and J ends, which lost 3 bases and 7 bases, there was a span of 12 bases. Germline V gene data show CDR1 as MNHEY and CDR2 as SMNVEV (reference sequence). The CDR3 is 13 residues long. The CDR3 DNA sequence: TGTGCCAGCAGTTTCCAGGGAAACGTTGGCTACACCTTC. Amino acids: CASSFQGNVGYTF.

This clone has only a few counts. The rearrangement links TRBV9 to TRBJ1-1, with 8 bases lining up with TRBD1. The V gene end was trimmed by 3 bases and the J gene end by 4 bases; junction bases not matched to a gene: 14. The CDR3 consists of 17 residues. Germline V lookup: CDR1 SGDLS, CDR2 YYNGEE. Here the CDR3 reads CASSAHLGATGATEAFF. The CDR3, as DNA: TGTGCCAGCAGCGCTCATCTCGGGGCGACAGGGGCCACTGAAGCTTTCTTT.

This sequence joins TRBV30 and TRBJ1-4; D is ambiguous. CDR3 size: 14 residues. The germline gives CDR1 GTSNPN, CDR2 SVGIG (reference sequence). The V gene lost 1 base and the J gene lost 5 bases, with 11 bases spanning the gap. The CDR3, as DNA: TGTGCCTGGAGTGCCCAGGTACTGAATGAAAAACTGTTTTTT. Its translation: CAWSAQVLNEKLFF.

This rearrangement joins TRBV19 to TRBJ2-2; D is perhaps TRBD1 (6 bases). CDR3 size: 16 residues. CDR1 is LNHDA, CDR2 SQIVND, per germline (reference sequence). V shed 3 bases and J shed 7 bases, with 18 bases lying between them. CDR3 DNA: TGTGCCAGTAGTATGCCCCGCTTACAGGGTTACGGGGAGCTGTTTTTT. Translated, it gives CASSMPRLQGYGELFF.

This clone appeared once. This chain uses TRBV2 with TRBJ2-5; 9 bases map to TRBD2. Germline CDR1 is SNHLY and CDR2 is FYNNEI. The CDR3 covers 14 residues. V lost 3 bases to trimming and J lost 5 bases; unmatched junction nucleotides: 4. The CDR3 protein is CASSDRGGAETQYF. In DNA, the CDR3 is TGTGCCAGCAGTGATCGCGGGGGGGCGGAGACCCAGTACTTC. The variable domain in full, completed from reference TRBV2 and TRBJ2-5, reads EPEVTQTPSHQVTQMGQEVILRCVPISNHLYFYWYRQILGQKVEFLVSFYNNEISEKSEIFDDQFSVERPDGSNFTLKIRSTKLEDSAMYFCASSDRGGAETQYFGPGTRLLVL.

This clone was seen once. The chain uses TRBV3-1 (or the pseudogene TRBV3-2) and TRBJ1-1; 7 positions agree with TRBD1. The CDR3 extends over 14 amino acids. Germline lookup yields CDR1 LGHDT and CDR2 YNNKEL (reference sequence). V gave up 5 bases and J gave up 5 bases; unmatched junction bases: 8. The CDR3 coding sequence is TGTGCCAGCAGCAGGGGGCCTGGTCGGACTGAAGCTTTCTTT. This encodes CASSRGPGRTEAFF.

The chain carries TRBV6-5 and TRBJ2-2, with a weak D call TRBD1 (5 bases). CDR3 length: 14 amino acids. The germline gives CDR1 MNHEY, CDR2 SVGAGI. V shed 6 bases and J shed 1 base, with 9 bases lying between them. The CDR3 protein is CASSRGQNTGELFF. The DNA of the CDR3 is TGTGCCAGCAGCAGAGGACAGAACACCGGGGAGCTGTTTTTT.

The chain employs TRBV3-1 (or the pseudogene TRBV3-2) and TRBJ1-2; unclear D gene. The germline V gene has CDR1 LGHDT and CDR2 YNNKEL (reference sequence). V was trimmed by 7 bases and J by 7 bases, leaving 13 bases between them. The CDR3 loop spans 12 amino acids. The CDR3 protein is CASNLRFSGYTF. The CDR3 DNA follows: TGTGCCAGCAACCTCAGATTCTCTGGCTACACCTTC.

This chain links TRBV29-1 with TRBJ1-4; 9 bases fit TRBD1. After removal of 5 bases from V and 6 bases from J, the junction contained 4 bases not matched to a gene. The CDR3 consists of 13 residues. The germline V gene encodes CDR1 SQVTM and CDR2 ANQGSEA. CDR3 nucleotide sequence: TGCAGCGTTCCGGGACAGGGAGATGAAAAACTGTTTTTT. Translation gives CSVPGQGDEKLFF.

Concerning this clone itself: Other DNA sequences in the sample encode the same CDR3. J is TRBJ1-2 and V is TRBV9; TRBD1 is a possible D gene (5 bases). The germline V gene encodes CDR1 SGDLS and CDR2 YYNGEE. V was shortened by 5 bases and J by 8 bases, with 13 bases between the two germline ends. This CDR3 spans 12 amino acids. CDR3 DNA sequence: TGTGCCAGCAGGGGGACCGGGGGGGGCTACACCTTC. Its translation is CASRGTGGGYTF.

The CDR3 nucleotides are TGTGCCTGGAGTGTAACTGGACGGGGGGCGAATCTTCTCCACTTT. This encodes CAWSVTGRGANLLHF. The genes are TRBV30 and TRBJ1-6, with D perhaps matching TRBD1 (6 bases). Germline V lookup: CDR1 GTSNPN, CDR2 SVGIG (reference sequence). V lost 0 bases, J lost 16 bases, and 22 bases lay in between. This CDR3 has 15 amino acids.

The V gene is TRBV30, the J gene TRBJ1-4, with D tentatively TRBD1 (5 bases). V dropped 5 bases and J dropped 0 bases, with 16 bases sitting between them. Per germline, CDR1 GTSNPN and CDR2 SVGIG (reference sequence). CDR3 length: 16 residues. The CDR3 loop is CAWGEGTITTNEKLFF. CDR3 DNA: TGTGCCTGGGGGGAGGGGACGATTACAACTAATGAAAAACTGTTTTTT.

There are a few counts of this clone. The chain joins TRBV5-1 to TRBJ2-1, with 13 bases lining up with TRBD2. The J segment lost 8 bases and the V segment lost 3 bases, leaving 5 bases of the junction unmatched. From germline, CDR1 is SGHRS and CDR2 YFSETQ. The CDR3 sequence is 15 residues long. In nucleotides, the CDR3 is TGCGCCAGCAGCTCCGGGACTAGCGGGGTGGATGAGCAGTTCTTC. It translates to CASSSGTSGVDEQFF. The complete variable domain, with remaining parts taken from reference TRBV5-1 and TRBJ2-1, reads KAGVTQTPRYLIKTRGQQVTLSCSPISGHRSVSWYQQTPGQGLQFLFEYFSETQRNKGNFPGRFSGRQFSNSRSEMNVSTLELGDSALYLCASSSGTSGVDEQFFGPGTRLTVL.